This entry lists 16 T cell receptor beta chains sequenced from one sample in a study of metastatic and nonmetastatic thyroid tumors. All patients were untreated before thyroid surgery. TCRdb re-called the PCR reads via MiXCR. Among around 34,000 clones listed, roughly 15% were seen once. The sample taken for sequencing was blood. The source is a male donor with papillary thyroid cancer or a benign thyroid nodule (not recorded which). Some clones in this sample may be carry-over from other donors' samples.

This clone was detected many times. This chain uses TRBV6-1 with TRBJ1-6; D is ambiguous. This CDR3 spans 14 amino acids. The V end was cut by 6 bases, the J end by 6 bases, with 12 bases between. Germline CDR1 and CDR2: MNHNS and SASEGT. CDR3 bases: TGTGCCAGCAGCCGCCTGGAGTTTAATTCACCCCTCCACTTT. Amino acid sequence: CASSRLEFNSPLHF.

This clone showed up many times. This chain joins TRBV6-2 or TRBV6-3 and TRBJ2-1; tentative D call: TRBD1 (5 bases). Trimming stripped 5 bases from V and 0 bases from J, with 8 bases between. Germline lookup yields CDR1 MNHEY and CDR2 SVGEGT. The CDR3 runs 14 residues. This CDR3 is CASSQTVSYNEQFF. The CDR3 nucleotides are TGTGCCAGCAGTCAGACAGTCTCCTACAATGAGCAGTTCTTC.

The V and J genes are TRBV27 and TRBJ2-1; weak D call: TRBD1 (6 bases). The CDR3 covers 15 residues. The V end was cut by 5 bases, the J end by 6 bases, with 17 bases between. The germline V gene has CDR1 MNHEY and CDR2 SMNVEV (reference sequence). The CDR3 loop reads CASSREGVGFNEQFF. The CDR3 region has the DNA TGTGCCAGCAGTAGAGAGGGGGTGGGATTCAATGAGCAGTTCTTC.

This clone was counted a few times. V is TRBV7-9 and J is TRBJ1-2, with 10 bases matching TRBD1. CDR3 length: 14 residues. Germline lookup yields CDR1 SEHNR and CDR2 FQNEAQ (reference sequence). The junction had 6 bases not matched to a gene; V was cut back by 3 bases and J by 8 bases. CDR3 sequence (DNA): TGTGCCAGCAGCTTGTCCGGGACAGGGGACGGCTACACCTTC. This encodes CASSLSGTGDGYTF.

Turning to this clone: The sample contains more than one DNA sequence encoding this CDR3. The CDR3 DNA sequence: TGCGCCAGCAGCTTGGTAGGACAGGCGGGTAATGAAAAACTGTTTTTT. Protein product: CASSLVGQAGNEKLFF. V is TRBV5-1 and J is TRBJ1-4; 7 nucleotides align to TRBD1. This CDR3 is 16 amino acids long. The trim removed 0 bases at V and 4 bases at J, leaving 6 bases unmatched. Germline CDR1 SGHRS, CDR2 YFSETQ.

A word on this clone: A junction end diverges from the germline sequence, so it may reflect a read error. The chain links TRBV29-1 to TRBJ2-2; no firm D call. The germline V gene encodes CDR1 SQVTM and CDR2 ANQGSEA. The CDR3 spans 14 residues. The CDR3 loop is CTVTPLLNTGELFF. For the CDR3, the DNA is TGCACCGTTACACCTCTTTTGAACACTGGGGAGCTGTTTTTT.

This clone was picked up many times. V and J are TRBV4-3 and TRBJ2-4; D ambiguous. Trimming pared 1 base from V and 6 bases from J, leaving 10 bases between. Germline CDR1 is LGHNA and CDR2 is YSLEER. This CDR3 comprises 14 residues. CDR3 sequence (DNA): TGCGCCAGCAGCCAAGGGTTAACCTCAAACATTCAGTACTTC. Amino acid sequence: CASSQGLTSNIQYF.

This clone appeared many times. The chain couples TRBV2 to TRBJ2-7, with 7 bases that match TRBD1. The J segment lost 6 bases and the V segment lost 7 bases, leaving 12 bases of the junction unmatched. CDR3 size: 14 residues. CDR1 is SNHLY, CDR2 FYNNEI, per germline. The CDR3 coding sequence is TGTGCCAGCAAGAACCGGGACAGTTCAGTCGAGCAGTACTTC. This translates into CASKNRDSSVEQYF.

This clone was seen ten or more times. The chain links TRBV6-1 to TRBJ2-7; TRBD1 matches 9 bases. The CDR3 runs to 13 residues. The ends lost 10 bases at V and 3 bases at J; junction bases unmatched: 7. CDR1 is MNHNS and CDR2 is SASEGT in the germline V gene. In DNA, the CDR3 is TGTGCCACAAAGACAGGGGGAAGCTACGAGCAGTACTTC. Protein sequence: CATKTGGSYEQYF.

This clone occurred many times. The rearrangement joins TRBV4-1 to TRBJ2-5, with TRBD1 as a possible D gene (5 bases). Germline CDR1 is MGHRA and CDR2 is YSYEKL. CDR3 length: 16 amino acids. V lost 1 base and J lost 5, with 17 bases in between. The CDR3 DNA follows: TGCGCCAGCAGCCAAGGTATCCTCAGGGAAGCGGAGACCCAGTACTTC. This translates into CASSQGILREAETQYF.

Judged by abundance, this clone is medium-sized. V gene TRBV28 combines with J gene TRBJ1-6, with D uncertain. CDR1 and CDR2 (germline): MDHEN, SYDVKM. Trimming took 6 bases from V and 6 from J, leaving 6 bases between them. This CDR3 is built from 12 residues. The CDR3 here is CASSRGNSPLHF. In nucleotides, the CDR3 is TGTGCCAGCAGCCGCGGTAATTCACCCCTCCACTTT.

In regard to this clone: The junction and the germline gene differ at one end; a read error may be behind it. The CDR3 loop is CDSSARQFFEYTDTQYF. The CDR3 nucleotides are TGTGACAGCAGTGCTAGACAGTTCTTCGAGTACACAGATACGCAGTATTTT. This chain uses TRBV6-1 with TRBJ2-3; D is possibly TRBD1 (5 bases). The length of the CDR3 is 17 residues. The germline V gene encodes CDR1 MNHNS and CDR2 SASEGT.

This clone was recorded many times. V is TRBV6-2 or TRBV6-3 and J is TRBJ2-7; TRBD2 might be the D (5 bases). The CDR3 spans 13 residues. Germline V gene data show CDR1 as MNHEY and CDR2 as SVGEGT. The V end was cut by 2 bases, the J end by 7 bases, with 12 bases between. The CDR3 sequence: CASSYPVAFEQYF. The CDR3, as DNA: TGTGCCAGCAGTTACCCCGTAGCGTTTGAGCAGTACTTC.

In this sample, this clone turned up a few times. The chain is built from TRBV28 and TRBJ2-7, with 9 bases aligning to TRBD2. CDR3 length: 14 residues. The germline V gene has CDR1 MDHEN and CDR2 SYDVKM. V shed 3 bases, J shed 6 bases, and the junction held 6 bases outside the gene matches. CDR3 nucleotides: TGTGCCAGCAGTTTTAGCGGGAGAGGGGGCGAGCAGTACTTC. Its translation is CASSFSGRGGEQYF.

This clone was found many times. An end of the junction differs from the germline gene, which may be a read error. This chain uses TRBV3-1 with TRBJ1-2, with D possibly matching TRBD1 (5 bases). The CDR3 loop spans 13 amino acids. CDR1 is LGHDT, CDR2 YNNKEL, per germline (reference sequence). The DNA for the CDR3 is TGTGCCAGCAGCCAAGTCGCGGGGCAAGGGCTTTTCTTC. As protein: CASSQVAGQGLFF.

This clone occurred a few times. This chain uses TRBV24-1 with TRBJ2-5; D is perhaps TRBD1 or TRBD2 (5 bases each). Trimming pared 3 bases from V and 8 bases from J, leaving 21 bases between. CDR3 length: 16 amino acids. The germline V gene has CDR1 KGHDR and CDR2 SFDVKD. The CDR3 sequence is CATSDAGREPGGTQYF. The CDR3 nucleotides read TGTGCCACCAGTGATGCTGGCAGGGAGCCCGGTGGCACCCAGTACTTC.